These T cell receptor beta chains were read from a single sample in a study of blood T cell repertoires in COVID-19. Libraries were prepared by immunoSEQ multiplex PCR; TCRdb keeps only in-frame clonotypes and omits some of them. Of 250,000 to 400,000 clones listed, more than 75% are singletons. Sequencing was performed on PBMCs or T cells enriched from blood (not recorded which). The receptors were sampled from a woman in her twenties or thirties who had recovered from COVID-19. Each CDR3 is given with its conserved first and last residue. D genes are given only for firm matches. Where a row states a size, it is once, few, many or the class of an expanded clone; other rows omit it.

>NA|TRBJ2-7|NA|TRBV5-6
TGTGCCAGCAGCTTCGGGACACTCTCCTACGAGCAGTACTTC
CASSFGTLSYEQYF
>NA|TRBJ1-5|NA|TRBV19
TGTGCCAGTAGTATGACGGGAGGTCAGCCCCAGCATTTT
CASSMTGGQPQHF
>TRBD1|TRBJ2-7|NA|TRBV30
TGTGCCTGGAGTTACAGGGGAACCTACGAGCAGTACTTC
CAWSYRGTYEQYF
>NA|TRBJ1-4|NA|TRBV19
TGTGCCAGTAGTACGCAGGCCTCCGCTCAAAGCCGCCTGTTTTTT
CASSTQASAQSRLFF
>TRBD1|TRBJ2-7|NA|TRBV5-1
TGCGCCAGCAGCAGGGGACAGCCCTACGAGCAGTACTTC
CASSRGQPYEQYF
>TRBD1|TRBJ2-1|NA|TRBV25-1
TGTGCCAGCAGTGAATCGCAGGGGGCCTACAATGAGCAGTTCTTC
CASSESQGAYNEQFF
>NA|TRBJ2-5|NA|TRBV24-1
TGTGCCACCAGTGATTCACGGGATACGGAGACCCAGTACTTC
CATSDSRDTETQYF
>NA|TRBJ1-1|few|TRBV4-3
TGCGCCAGCAGCCAAGACGCTACAGGGAGGGGCACTGAAGCTTTCTTT
CASSQDATGRGTEAFF
>TRBD1|TRBJ1-1|NA|TRBV7-9
TGTGCCAGCAGCGTATCACAGGGGTACACTGAAGCTTTCTTT
CASSVSQGYTEAFF
>NA|TRBJ1-6|NA|TRBV18
TGTGCCAGCTCATCCGTGGGAGGGAGTTACCTTAATTCACCCCTCCACTTT
CASSSVGGSYLNSPLHF
>TRBD1|TRBJ1-3|NA|TRBV5-5
TGTGCCAGCAGCGGGACAGCGGGAAACACCATATATTTT
CASSGTAGNTIYF
>NA|TRBJ2-5|NA|TRBV7-8
TGTGCCAGCAGCATACGCCCGGGACTCCAAGAGACCCAGTACTTC
CASSIRPGLQETQYF
>NA|TRBJ1-3|NA|TRBV15
TGTGCCACCAGCAGAGATCCCTTCTCTGGAAACACCATATATTTT
CATSRDPFSGNTIYF
>NA|TRBJ1-1|NA|TRBV7-2
TGTGCCAGCAGCTTAGCCCCGGGACACTCAAAGGAGGCTTTCTTT
CASSLAPGHSKEAFF
>NA|TRBJ1-6|NA|TRBV6-1
TGTGCCAGCAGTGATCGGAGGGCGGGTTCACCCCTCCACTTT
CASSDRRAGSPLHF
>NA|TRBJ2-1|NA|TRBV3-1/TRBV3-2
TGTGCCAGCAGTTCACAAGGTGCTAGCCTCAGCGGGAATGAGCAGTTCTTC
CASSSQGASLSGNEQFF
>TRBD2|TRBJ2-3|NA|TRBV9
TGTGCCAGCCGCGCGGGGGGGGGCCGGAGCACAGATACGCAGTATTTT
CASRAGGGRSTDTQYF
>NA|TRBJ1-5|NA|TRBV24-1
TGTGCCACCAGTGAAGGGGTCAATCAGCCCCAGCATTTT
CATSEGVNQPQHF
>TRBD1|TRBJ1-2|NA|TRBV7-2
TGTGCCAGCAGCCCCGGGGACAGGGGAAGGGGCTACACCTTC
CASSPGDRGRGYTF
>NA|TRBJ2-3|NA|TRBV3-1/TRBV3-2
TGTGCCAGCCCCCCGGGGGGCGGAGATACGCAGTATTTT
CASPPGGGDTQYF
>NA|TRBJ1-5|NA|TRBV5-6
TGTGCCAGCAGCACCCTACAGGGTACTCAGCCCCAGCATTTT
CASSTLQGTQPQHF
>TRBD2|TRBJ2-5|NA|TRBV4-1
TGCGCCAGCAGCCAAGCGCCAGCGGGGCGGGGAGAGACCCAGTACTTC
CASSQAPAGRGETQYF
>TRBD1|TRBJ1-4|NA|TRBV5-1
TGCGCCAGCAGCCCAGGACAGGTTAATGAAAAACTGTTTTTT
CASSPGQVNEKLFF
>TRBD1|TRBJ2-5|NA|TRBV24-1
TGTGCCACCAGTGAACGCCGGGACAGGGGCGCAGGAGAGACCCAGTACTTC
CATSERRDRGAGETQYF
>NA|TRBJ1-2|NA|TRBV19
TGTGCCAGTAAGGGCAGGGGCGACTATGGCTACACCTTC
CASKGRGDYGYTF
>NA|TRBJ2-7|NA|TRBV7-9
TGTGCCAGCAGCTCACAGGGTGGTCTCTACGAGCAGTACTTC
CASSSQGGLYEQYF
>TRBD1|TRBJ2-7|NA|TRBV5-1
TGCGCCAGCAGCGACGGACAGGGGGGGAACGAGCAGTACTTC
CASSDGQGGNEQYF
>NA|TRBJ2-7|NA|TRBV24-1
TGTGCCACCAGCCCCGAGGGGGACTACGAGCAGTACTTC
CATSPEGDYEQYF